These 10 T cell receptor beta chains were sequenced from one sample in a study of blood T cell repertoires in COVID-19. Profiled with immunoSEQ multiplex PCR; TCRdb holds only in-frame clones, not every one. Among some 62,000 clones listed, 78% were seen once. What was sequenced was peripheral blood. Every receptor here comes from a man aged 55 to 70 with COVID-19, enrolled during active disease.

V is TRBV7-9 and J is TRBJ2-7; D remains unclear. The CDR3 covers 15 residues. Trimming cost V 5 bases and J 1 base, with 15 bases left between them. Looked up from germline, CDR1 is SEHNR and CDR2 is FQNEAQ (reference sequence). The CDR3 is CASSPGPGISYEQYF. The CDR3 coding sequence is TGTGCCAGCAGCCCTGGGCCAGGAATTTCCTACGAGCAGTACTTC.

The V call is TRBV5-1, the J call TRBJ1-2; D gene ambiguous. The CDR3 covers 13 residues. Germline CDR1 and CDR2: SGHRS and YFSETQ. V lost 4 bases and J lost 2, with 9 bases in between. The CDR3 loop is CASSLTQNYGYTF. DNA for the CDR3: TGCGCCAGCAGCCTTACACAGAACTATGGCTACACCTTC.

The chain links TRBV2 to TRBJ2-2; no firm D call. The length of the CDR3 is 13 residues. V shed 5 bases and J shed 7 bases, with 11 bases lying between them. The germline CDR1 and CDR2 sequences are SNHLY and FYNNEI. CDR3 protein: CASSFSFLGELFF. The CDR3 nucleotides are TGTGCCAGCAGTTTCTCTTTTCTCGGGGAGCTGTTTTTT.

The chain has TRBV15 and TRBJ2-6; no clear D. V was cut by 3 bases and J by 0 bases, with 6 bases left in between. Germline CDR1 LNHNV, CDR2 YYDKDF (reference sequence). The CDR3 covers 15 residues. In DNA form, the CDR3 reads TGTGCCACCAGCAGGTCCCGCTCTGGGGCCAACGTCCTGACTTTC. The encoded protein is CATSRSRSGANVLTF.

This clone has only one observation. The identical CDR3 is also encoded by other nucleotide sequences in the sample. The CDR3: CASSIAVNQPQHF. CDR3 DNA sequence: TGTGCCAGTAGTATAGCGGTCAATCAGCCCCAGCATTTT. The chain combines TRBV19 with TRBJ1-5, with D unresolved. V was cut by 1 base and J by 3 bases, with 4 bases left in between. The V gene's germline CDR1 is LNHDA and CDR2 SQIVND (reference sequence). This CDR3 is built from 13 residues.

The chain couples TRBV11-2 to TRBJ2-1; TRBD2 matches 10 bases. V was pared by 1 base and J by 9 bases, with 15 bases of the junction left unmatched. CDR3 size: 18 residues. In germline, CDR1 is SGHAT, CDR2 FQNNGV. DNA of the CDR3: TGTGCCAGCAGCTTAGTCTGGGCTAGCGGGGGAAGTGGTGGTGAGCAGTTCTTC. Translation: CASSLVWASGGSGGEQFF.

The CDR3 protein is CASSLAAGNSPLHF. The CDR3 DNA is TGCGCCAGCAGCTTGGCGGCGGGTAATTCACCCCTCCACTTT. The chain recombines TRBV5-1 with TRBJ1-6; D is unresolved. The germline V gene encodes CDR1 SGHRS and CDR2 YFSETQ. Trimming took off 0 bases at V and 6 bases at J, with 7 bases between the two ends. This CDR3 has 14 amino acids.

The CDR3 nucleotides read TGTGCCAGCAGCCACCACCCTAGCGGGAGGAGGACAGATACGCAGTATTTT. Its translation is CASSHHPSGRRTDTQYF. The V call is TRBV14, the J call TRBJ2-3; TRBD2 agrees at 11 bases. CDR3 length equals 17 residues. The V gene's germline CDR1 is SGHDN and CDR2 FVKESK. The J segment lost 3 bases and the V segment lost 3 bases, leaving 8 bases of the junction unmatched.

The rearrangement uses TRBV9 and TRBJ2-3; D is perhaps TRBD1 (6 bases). The CDR3 spans 16 residues. The V end was cut by 4 bases, the J end by 0 bases, with 15 bases between. Germline CDR1 SGDLS, CDR2 YYNGEE. CDR3 loop: CASSPPGTMSTDTQYF. The CDR3 coding sequence is TGTGCCAGCAGCCCACCCGGGACAATGAGCACAGATACGCAGTATTTT.

V is TRBV10-1 and J is TRBJ1-2, with 8 bases identical to TRBD1. The CDR3 runs 12 residues. With 7 bases clipped from V and 11 bases from J, the junction kept 9 bases outside the gene matches. Germline V gene data show CDR1 as WNHNN and CDR2 as SYGVQD (reference sequence). In DNA form, the CDR3 reads TGCGCCAGCAAGACAGGGGTTAGGTATTACACCTTC. Its protein product is CASKTGVRYYTF.